This entry lists 13 T cell receptor beta chains sequenced from one sample in a study of CD8 T cells in ankylosing spondylitis. Using its own MiXCR run on the 5' RACE reads, TCRdb lists one record per CDR3 protein. The data show 250,000 to 350,000 distinct CDR3 sequences, around 18% seen once. Sample: blood, either unsorted or a sorted T cell fraction (not recorded which). The receptor source for this set is a male donor with ankylosing spondylitis or in good health (not recorded which).

This clonotype has only a few counts. This chain uses TRBV12-3 or TRBV12-4 with TRBJ2-3; 7 positions agree with TRBD1. CDR3 length: 13 residues. Trimming removed 6 bases from V and 5 bases from J; junction bases left unmatched: 5. This CDR3 is CASRETGVDTQYF. DNA of the CDR3: TGTGCCAGCAGGGAAACAGGGGTAGATACGCAGTATTTT.

This clonotype has just a few counts. The chain uses TRBV12-3 or TRBV12-4 and TRBJ1-2; 9 positions match TRBD1. The CDR3 is made up of 13 amino acids. Germline trimming cut 6 bases from V and 2 bases from J; bases unmatched to any gene: 1. The CDR3 sequence is CASRGTGNYGYTF. The CDR3 region has the DNA TGTGCCAGCAGGGGGACAGGGAACTATGGCTACACCTTC.

This clonotype was seen ten or more times. V usage is TRBV10-3 and J usage is TRBJ2-1; D not resolved. The CDR3 loop spans 13 amino acids. V lost 6 bases, J lost 6 bases, and 12 bases lay in between. Per the germline V gene, CDR1 is ENHRY and CDR2 is SYGVKD. The CDR3 loop reads CAIRGLNINEQFF. The CDR3, as DNA: TGTGCCATCAGAGGGTTGAATATCAATGAGCAGTTCTTC.

This clonotype was detected many times. The chain links TRBV20-1 to TRBJ1-1; the match to TRBD1 covers 8 bases. Per germline, CDR1 DFQATT and CDR2 SNEGSKA (reference sequence). This CDR3 is built from 14 residues. The trim removed 6 bases at V and 0 bases at J, leaving 6 bases unmatched. The CDR3 sequence is CSAGRQGLNTEAFF. The CDR3 DNA reads as TGCAGTGCCGGCAGACAGGGGTTGAACACTGAAGCTTTCTTT.

In this sample, this clonotype turned up a few times. The chain is built from TRBV20-1 and TRBJ1-2; D is unresolved. The CDR3 runs to 13 residues. The germline V and J ends were trimmed by 6 bases and 8 bases, with 19 bases remaining between them. Germline CDR1 DFQATT, CDR2 SNEGSKA (reference sequence). The CDR3 reads CSALRTVPQGYTF. CDR3 in DNA: TGCAGTGCGCTGAGGACTGTCCCACAAGGCTACACCTTC.

This clonotype was seen repeatedly, ten times or more. The chain uses TRBV3-1 and TRBJ1-4; D is unresolved. Germline V gene sequence: CDR1 LGHDT, CDR2 YNNKEL (reference sequence). This CDR3 has 12 amino acids. Trimming pared 4 bases from V and 8 bases from J, leaving 8 bases between. CDR3 region: CASSLTTEKLFF. Written as DNA, the CDR3 is TGTGCCAGCAGCCTAACCACGGAAAAACTGTTTTTT.

The J gene is TRBJ1-2, the V gene TRBV12-3 or TRBV12-4, with 7 bases aligning to TRBD1. The trim removed 2 bases at V and 6 bases at J, leaving 6 bases unmatched. This CDR3 region has 14 residues. The CDR3 DNA is TGTGCCAGCAGTTTACGGGCCACAGGGGATGGCTACACCTTC. It is translated as CASSLRATGDGYTF.

This clonotype was seen only a few times. The rearrangement joins TRBV2 to TRBJ2-5; no clear D gene. The CDR3 sequence is 13 residues long. The V and J ends lost 2 bases and 5 bases respectively, with 9 bases between them. Germline lookup yields CDR1 SNHLY and CDR2 FYNNEI. The CDR3 DNA reads as TGTGCCAGCAGTGAAAGGGTGGCGGAGACCCAGTACTTC. Its translation: CASSERVAETQYF.

The CDR3 is CSARVGAYNEQFF. CDR3 nucleotide sequence: TGCAGCGCTCGGGTGGGAGCCTACAATGAGCAGTTCTTC. This chain links TRBV29-1 with TRBJ2-1; D might be TRBD2 (5 bases). The V end was cut by 7 bases, the J end by 2 bases, with 12 bases between. The CDR3 extends over 13 amino acids. Germline V gene lookup returns CDR1 SQVTM and CDR2 ANQGSEA.

This clonotype occurred once. The CDR3 sequence: CASSPPAGNTEAFF. The CDR3 coding sequence is TGTGCCAGCAGCCCGCCGGCGGGGAACACTGAAGCTTTCTTT. V usage is TRBV11-1 and J usage is TRBJ1-1; D uncertain. The CDR3 is 14 amino acids. Germline V gene sequence: CDR1 SGHAT, CDR2 FQDESV (reference sequence). Trimming shortened V by 5 bases and J by 1 base, and 11 bases separated the two germline ends.

This clonotype was picked up a small number of times. The chain links TRBV20-1 to TRBJ2-7; TRBD2 matches 11 bases. There are 13 residues in the CDR3. CDR1 is DFQATT and CDR2 is SNEGSKA in the germline V gene (reference sequence). Trimming at V came to 1 base and at J to 4 bases, leaving 0 bases not matched to a gene. CDR3 sequence: CSARGLAGYEQYV. The CDR3 region has the DNA TGCAGTGCTAGAGGACTAGCGGGGTACGAGCAGTACGTC.

This clonotype was found a few times. The rearrangement uses TRBV19 and TRBJ1-5; a weak D match, TRBD1 (6 bases). Trimming stripped 6 bases from V and 1 base from J, with 13 bases between. CDR1 and CDR2 from the germline V gene are LNHDA and SQIVND (reference sequence). The CDR3 spans 15 residues. In nucleotides, the CDR3 is TGTGCCAGTAGCTGGGGGCACTTGAGCAATCAGCCCCAGCATTTT. This codes for CASSWGHLSNQPQHF.

This clonotype was seen repeatedly, ten times or more. This rearrangement joins TRBV12-3 or TRBV12-4 to TRBJ1-5; tentative D call: TRBD1 (6 bases). The CDR3 covers 14 residues. Trimming stripped 3 bases from V and 6 bases from J, with 12 bases between. CDR3 amino acids: CASSFGGGGQPQHF. Written as DNA, the CDR3 is TGTGCCAGCAGTTTTGGCGGGGGCGGTCAGCCCCAGCATTTT.